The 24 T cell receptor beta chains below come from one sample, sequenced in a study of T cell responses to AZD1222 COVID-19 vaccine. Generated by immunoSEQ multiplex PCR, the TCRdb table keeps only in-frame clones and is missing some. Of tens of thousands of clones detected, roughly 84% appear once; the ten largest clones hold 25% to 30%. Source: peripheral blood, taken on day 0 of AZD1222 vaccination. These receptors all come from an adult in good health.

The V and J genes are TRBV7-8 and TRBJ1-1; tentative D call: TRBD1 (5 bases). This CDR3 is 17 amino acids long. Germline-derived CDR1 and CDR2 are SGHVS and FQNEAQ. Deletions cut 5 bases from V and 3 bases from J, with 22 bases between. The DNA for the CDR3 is TGTGCCAGCAGCCCAGCCGGGGACCTTCAAAGTGACACTGAAGCTTTCTTT. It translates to CASSPAGDLQSDTEAFF.

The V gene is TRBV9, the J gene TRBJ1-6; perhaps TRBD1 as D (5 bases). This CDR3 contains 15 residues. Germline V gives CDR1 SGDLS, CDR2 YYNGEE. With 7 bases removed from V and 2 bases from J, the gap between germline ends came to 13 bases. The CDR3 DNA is TGTGCCAGCGGGCAGGGTAACACCTATAATTCACCCCTCCACTTT. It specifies CASGQGNTYNSPLHF.

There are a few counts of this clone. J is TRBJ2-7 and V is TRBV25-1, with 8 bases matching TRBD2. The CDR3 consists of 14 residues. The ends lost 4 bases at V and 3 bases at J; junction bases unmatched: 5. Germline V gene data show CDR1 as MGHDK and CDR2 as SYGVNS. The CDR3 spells CASSGEREIYEQYF. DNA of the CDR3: TGTGCCAGCAGTGGCGAGCGGGAGATCTACGAGCAGTACTTC.

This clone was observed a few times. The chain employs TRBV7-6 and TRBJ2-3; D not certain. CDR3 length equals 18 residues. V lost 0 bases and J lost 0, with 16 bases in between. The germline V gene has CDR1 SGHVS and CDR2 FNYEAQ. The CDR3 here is CASSLAPAILSSTDTQYF. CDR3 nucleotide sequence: TGTGCCAGCAGCTTAGCCCCCGCGATCCTATCTAGCACAGATACGCAGTATTTT.

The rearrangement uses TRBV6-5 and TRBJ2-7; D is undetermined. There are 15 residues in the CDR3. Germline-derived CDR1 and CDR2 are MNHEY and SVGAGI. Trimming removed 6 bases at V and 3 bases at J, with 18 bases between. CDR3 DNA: TGTGCCAGCAGGGCGTATTTGGAAGGGCTCTACGAGCAGTACTTC. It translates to CASRAYLEGLYEQYF.

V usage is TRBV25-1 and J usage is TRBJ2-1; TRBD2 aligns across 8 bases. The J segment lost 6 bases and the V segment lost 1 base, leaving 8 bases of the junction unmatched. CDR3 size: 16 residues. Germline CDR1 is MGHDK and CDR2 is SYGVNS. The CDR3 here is CASSESGGGFSNEQFF. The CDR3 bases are TGTGCCAGCAGTGAATCCGGGGGGGGCTTTTCCAATGAGCAGTTCTTC. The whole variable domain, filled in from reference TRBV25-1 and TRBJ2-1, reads EADIYQTPRYLVIGTGKKITLECSQTMGHDKMYWYQQDPGMELHLIHYSYGVNSTEKGDLSSESTVSRIRTEHFPLTLESARPSHTSQYLCASSESGGGFSNEQFFGPGTRLTVL.

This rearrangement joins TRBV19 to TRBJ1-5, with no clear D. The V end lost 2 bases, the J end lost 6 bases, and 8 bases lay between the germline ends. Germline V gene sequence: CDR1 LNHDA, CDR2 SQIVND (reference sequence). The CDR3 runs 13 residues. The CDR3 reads CASSIPPGQPQHF. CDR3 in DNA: TGTGCCAGTAGTATACCCCCCGGTCAGCCCCAGCATTTT.

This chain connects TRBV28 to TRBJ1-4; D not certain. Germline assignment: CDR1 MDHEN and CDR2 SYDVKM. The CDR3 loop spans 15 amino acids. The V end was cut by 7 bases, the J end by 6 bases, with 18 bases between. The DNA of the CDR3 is TGTGCCAGCACCCCTCGCGGTTGGTCCGATGAAAAACTGTTTTTT. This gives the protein CASTPRGWSDEKLFF. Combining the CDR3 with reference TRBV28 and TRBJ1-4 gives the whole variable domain DVKVTQSSRYLVKRTGEKVFLECVQDMDHENMFWYRQDPGLGLRLIYFSYDVKMKEKGDIPEGYSVSREKKERFSLILESASTNQTSMYLCASTPRGWSDEKLFFGSGTQLSVL.

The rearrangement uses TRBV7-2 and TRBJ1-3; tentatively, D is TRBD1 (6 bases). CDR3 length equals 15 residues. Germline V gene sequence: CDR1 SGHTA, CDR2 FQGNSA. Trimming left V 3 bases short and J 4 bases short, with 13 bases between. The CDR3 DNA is TGTGCCAGCAGCTTTGGGGGGCGATCGGGAAACACCATATATTTT. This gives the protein CASSFGGRSGNTIYF.

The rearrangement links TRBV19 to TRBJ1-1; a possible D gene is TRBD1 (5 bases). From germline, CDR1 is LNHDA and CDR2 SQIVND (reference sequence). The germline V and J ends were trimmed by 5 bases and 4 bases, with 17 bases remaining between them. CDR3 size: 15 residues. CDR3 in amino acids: CASSPWGGEGTEAFF. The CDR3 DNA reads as TGTGCCAGTAGTCCCTGGGGGGGAGAGGGCACTGAAGCTTTCTTT.

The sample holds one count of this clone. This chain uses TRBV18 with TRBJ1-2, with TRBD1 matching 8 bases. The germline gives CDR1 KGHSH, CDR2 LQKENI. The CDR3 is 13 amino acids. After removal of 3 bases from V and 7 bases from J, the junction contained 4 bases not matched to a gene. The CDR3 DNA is TGTGCCAGCTCACCTGACAGGGGTACTGGCTACACCTTC. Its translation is CASSPDRGTGYTF. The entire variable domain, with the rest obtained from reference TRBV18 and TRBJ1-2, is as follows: NAGVMQNPRHLVRRRGQEARLRCSPMKGHSHVYWYRQLPEEGLKFMVYLQKENIIDESGMPKERFSAEFPKEGPSILRIQQVVRGDSAAYFCASSPDRGTGYTFGSGTRLTVV.

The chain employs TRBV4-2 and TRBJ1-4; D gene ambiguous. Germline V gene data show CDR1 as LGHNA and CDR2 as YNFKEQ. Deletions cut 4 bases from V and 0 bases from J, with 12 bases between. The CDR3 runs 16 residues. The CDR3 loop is CASSRLNFATNEKLFF. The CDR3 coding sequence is TGTGCCAGCAGCCGCCTAAACTTCGCAACTAATGAAAAACTGTTTTTT.

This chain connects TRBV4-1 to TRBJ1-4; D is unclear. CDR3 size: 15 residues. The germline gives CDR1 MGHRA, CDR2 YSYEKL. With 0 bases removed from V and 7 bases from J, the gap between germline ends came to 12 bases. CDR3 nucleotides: TGCGCCAGCAGCCAAGAGCCTACGCGGCGTGAAAAACTGTTTTTT. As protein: CASSQEPTRREKLFF.

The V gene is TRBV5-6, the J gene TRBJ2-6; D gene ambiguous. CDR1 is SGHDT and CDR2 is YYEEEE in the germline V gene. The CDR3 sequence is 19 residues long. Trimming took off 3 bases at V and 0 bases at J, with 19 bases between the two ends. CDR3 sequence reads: CASSWPFDVLRSGANVLTF. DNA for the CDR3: TGTGCCAGCAGCTGGCCTTTCGACGTACTCCGCTCTGGGGCCAACGTCCTGACTTTC.

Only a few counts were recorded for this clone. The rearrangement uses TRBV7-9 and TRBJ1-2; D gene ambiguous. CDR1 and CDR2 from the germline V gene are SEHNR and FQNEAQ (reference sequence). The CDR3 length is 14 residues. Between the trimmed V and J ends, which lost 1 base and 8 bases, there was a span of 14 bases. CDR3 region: CASSLGVGSGGYTF. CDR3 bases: TGTGCCAGCAGCTTAGGGGTAGGGAGCGGCGGCTACACCTTC.

The CDR3 DNA reads as TGTGCCAGTAGTATAGGGTTGAGGACTGGCACAGATACGCAGTATTTT. It encodes CASSIGLRTGTDTQYF. This chain connects TRBV19 to TRBJ2-3; a weak D match, TRBD2 (5 bases). This CDR3 is 16 amino acids long. The germline gives CDR1 LNHDA, CDR2 SQIVND (reference sequence). Trimming took 1 base from V and 1 from J, leaving 12 bases between them.

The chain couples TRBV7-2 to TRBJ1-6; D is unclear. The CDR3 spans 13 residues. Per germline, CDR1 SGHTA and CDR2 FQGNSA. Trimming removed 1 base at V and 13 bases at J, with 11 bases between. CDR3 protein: CASSLEARVPLHF. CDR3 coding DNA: TGTGCCAGCAGCTTAGAGGCTAGGGTTCCCCTCCACTTT.

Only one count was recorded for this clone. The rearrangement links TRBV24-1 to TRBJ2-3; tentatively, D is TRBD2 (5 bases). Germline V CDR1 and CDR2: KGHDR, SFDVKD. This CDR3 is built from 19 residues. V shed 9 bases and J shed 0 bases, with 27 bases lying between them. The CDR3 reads CATAGRRPKRSTSTDTQYF. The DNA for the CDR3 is TGTGCCACCGCCGGCAGGAGACCAAAGCGGAGTACTAGCACAGATACGCAGTATTTT.

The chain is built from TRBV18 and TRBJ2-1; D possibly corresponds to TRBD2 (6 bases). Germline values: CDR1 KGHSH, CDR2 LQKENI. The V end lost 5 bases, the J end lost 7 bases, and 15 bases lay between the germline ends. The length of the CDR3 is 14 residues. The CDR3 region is CASSKVASGNEQFF. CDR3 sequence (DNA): TGTGCCAGCTCAAAGGTGGCGAGCGGGAATGAGCAGTTCTTC.

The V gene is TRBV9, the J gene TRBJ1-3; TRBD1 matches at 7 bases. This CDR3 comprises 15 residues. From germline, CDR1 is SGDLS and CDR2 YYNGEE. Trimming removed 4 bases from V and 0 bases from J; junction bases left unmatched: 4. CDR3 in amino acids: CASSTRDSSGNTIYF. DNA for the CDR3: TGTGCCAGCAGCACCCGGGACAGCTCTGGAAACACCATATATTTT.

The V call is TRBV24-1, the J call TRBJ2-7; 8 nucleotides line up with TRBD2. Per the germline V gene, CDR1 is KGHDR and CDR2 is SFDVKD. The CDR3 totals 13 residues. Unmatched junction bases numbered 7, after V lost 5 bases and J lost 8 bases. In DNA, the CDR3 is TGTGCCACCAGTGCCAGCGGGAGTTCCAAGCAGTACTTC. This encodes CATSASGSSKQYF.

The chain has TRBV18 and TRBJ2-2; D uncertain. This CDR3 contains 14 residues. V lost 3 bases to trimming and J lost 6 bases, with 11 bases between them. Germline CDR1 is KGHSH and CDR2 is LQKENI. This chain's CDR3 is CASSPREVAGELFF. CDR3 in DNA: TGTGCCAGCTCACCCCGAGAAGTAGCCGGGGAGCTGTTTTTT.

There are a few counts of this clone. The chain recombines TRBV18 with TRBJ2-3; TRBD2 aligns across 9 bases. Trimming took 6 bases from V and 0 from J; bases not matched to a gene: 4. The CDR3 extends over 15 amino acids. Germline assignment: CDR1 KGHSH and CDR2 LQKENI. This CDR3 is CASSYSGSSTDTQYF. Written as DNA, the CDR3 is TGTGCCAGCTCTTATAGCGGGAGTAGCACAGATACGCAGTATTTT.

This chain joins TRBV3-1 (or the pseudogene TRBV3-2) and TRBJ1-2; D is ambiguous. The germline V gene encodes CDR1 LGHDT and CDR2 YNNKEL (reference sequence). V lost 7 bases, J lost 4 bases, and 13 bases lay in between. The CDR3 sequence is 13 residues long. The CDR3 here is CASNAQTPYGYTF. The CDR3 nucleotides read TGTGCCAGCAATGCCCAGACCCCCTATGGCTACACCTTC.